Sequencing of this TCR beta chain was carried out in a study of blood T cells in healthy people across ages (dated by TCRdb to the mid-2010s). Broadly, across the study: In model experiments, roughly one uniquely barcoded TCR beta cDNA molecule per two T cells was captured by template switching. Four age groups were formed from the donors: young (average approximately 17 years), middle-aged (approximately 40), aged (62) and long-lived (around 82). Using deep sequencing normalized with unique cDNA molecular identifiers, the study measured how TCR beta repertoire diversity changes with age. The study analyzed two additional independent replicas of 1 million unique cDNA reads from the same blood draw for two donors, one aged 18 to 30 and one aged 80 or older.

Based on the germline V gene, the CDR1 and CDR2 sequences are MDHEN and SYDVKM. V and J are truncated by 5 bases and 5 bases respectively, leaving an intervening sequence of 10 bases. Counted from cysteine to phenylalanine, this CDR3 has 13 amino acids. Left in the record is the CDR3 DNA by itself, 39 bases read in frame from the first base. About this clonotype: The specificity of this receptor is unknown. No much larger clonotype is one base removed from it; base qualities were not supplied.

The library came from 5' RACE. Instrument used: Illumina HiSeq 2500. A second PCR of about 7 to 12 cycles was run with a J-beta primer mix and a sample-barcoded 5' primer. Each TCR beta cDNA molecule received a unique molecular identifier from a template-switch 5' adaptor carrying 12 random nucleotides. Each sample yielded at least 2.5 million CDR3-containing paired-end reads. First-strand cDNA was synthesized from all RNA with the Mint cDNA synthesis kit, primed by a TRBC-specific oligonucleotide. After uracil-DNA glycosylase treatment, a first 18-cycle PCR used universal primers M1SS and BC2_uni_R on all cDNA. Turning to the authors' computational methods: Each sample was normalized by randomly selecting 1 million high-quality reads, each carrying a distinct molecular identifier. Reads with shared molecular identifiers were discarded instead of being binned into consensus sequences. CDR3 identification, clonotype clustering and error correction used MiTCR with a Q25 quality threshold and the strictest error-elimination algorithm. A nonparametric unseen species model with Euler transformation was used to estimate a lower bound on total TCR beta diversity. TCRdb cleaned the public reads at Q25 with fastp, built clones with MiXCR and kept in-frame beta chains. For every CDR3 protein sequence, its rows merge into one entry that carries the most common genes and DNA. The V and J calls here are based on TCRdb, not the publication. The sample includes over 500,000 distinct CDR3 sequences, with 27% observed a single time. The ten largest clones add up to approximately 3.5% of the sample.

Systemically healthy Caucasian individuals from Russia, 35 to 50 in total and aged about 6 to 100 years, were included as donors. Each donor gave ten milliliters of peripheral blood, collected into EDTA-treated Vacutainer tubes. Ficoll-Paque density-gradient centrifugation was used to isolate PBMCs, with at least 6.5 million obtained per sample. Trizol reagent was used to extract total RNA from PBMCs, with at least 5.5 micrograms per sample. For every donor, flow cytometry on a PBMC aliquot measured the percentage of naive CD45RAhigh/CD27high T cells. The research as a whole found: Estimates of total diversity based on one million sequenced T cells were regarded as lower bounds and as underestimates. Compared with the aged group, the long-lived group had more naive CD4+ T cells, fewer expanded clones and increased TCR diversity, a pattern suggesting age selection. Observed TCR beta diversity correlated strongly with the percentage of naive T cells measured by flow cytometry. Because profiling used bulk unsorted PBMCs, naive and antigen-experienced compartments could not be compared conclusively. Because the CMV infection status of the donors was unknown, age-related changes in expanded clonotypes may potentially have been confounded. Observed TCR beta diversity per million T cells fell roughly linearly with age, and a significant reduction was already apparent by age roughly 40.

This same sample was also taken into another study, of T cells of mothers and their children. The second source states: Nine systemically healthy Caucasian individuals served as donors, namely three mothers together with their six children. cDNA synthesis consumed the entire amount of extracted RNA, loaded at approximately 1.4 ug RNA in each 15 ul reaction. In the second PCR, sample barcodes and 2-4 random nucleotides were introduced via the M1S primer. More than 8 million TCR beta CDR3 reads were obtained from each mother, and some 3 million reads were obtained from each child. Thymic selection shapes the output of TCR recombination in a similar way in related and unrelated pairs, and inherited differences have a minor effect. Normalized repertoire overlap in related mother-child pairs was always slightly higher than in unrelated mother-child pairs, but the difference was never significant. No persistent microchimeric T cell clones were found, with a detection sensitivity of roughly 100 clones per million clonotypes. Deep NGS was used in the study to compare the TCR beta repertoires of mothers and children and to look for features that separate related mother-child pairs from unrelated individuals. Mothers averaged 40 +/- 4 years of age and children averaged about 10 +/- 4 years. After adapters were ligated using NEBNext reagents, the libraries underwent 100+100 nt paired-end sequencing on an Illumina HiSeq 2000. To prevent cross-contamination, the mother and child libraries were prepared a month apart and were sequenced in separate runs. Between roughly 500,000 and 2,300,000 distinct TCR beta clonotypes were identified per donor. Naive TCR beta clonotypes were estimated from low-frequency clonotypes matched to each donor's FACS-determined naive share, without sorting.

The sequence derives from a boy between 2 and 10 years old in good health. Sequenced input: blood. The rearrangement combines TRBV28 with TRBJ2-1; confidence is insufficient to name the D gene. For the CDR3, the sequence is CASSAHMDNEQFF. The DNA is TGTGCCAGCAGTGCCCACATGGACAATGAGCAGTTCTTC.